These T cell receptor beta chains were read from a single sample in a study of blood T cells in healthy people across ages. Via MiXCR, TCRdb re-called the 5' RACE reads, giving one row per CDR3 protein. The sample lists 350,000 to 450,000 distinct CDR3 sequences, approximately 47% occurring once. Source material: blood. These receptors came from a man in his 60s in good health. Both conserved end residues are part of each CDR3. Each record gives: J gene, clone size, D gene, V gene, CDR3 protein, CDR3 DNA. The D gene is left open where the match is weak. The size field is filled for only some rows; it gives once, few, many or a size class.

J gene: TRBJ2-5; clone size: -; D gene: -; V gene: TRBV7-2; CDR3 protein: CASSEGTGRLEIQYF; CDR3 DNA: TGTGCCAGCAGCGAAGGTACTGGCCGGTTGGAGATCCAGTACTTC
J gene: TRBJ2-7; clone size: -; D gene: -; V gene: TRBV21-1; CDR3 protein: CASSKGSDLTSYEQYF; CDR3 DNA: TGTGCCAGCAGCAAAGGGTCAGACCTTACATCCTACGAGCAGTACTTC
J gene: TRBJ2-7; clone size: -; D gene: -; V gene: TRBV5-1; CDR3 protein: CASSLRGETYEQYF; CDR3 DNA: TGCGCCAGCAGCTTGAGAGGGGAAACCTACGAGCAGTACTTC
J gene: TRBJ2-7; clone size: few; D gene: TRBD1; V gene: TRBV2; CDR3 protein: CASSSGTGKAYEQYF; CDR3 DNA: TGTGCCAGCAGCTCCGGGACAGGGAAGGCCTACGAGCAGTACTTC
J gene: TRBJ1-4; clone size: -; D gene: -; V gene: TRBV29-1; CDR3 protein: CSVEGQGDGGQKLFF; CDR3 DNA: TGCAGCGTTGAGGGACAAGGAGACGGGGGGCAAAAACTGTTTTTT
J gene: TRBJ1-2; clone size: few; D gene: -; V gene: TRBV4-3; CDR3 protein: CASSQEVWGGLLINYGYTF; CDR3 DNA: TGCGCCAGCAGCCAAGAGGTCTGGGGCGGACTATTAATAAACTATGGCTACACCTTC
J gene: TRBJ2-7; clone size: many; D gene: -; V gene: TRBV6-5; CDR3 protein: CASSYTRQAPTGYEQYF; CDR3 DNA: TGTGCCAGCAGTTACACCCGACAGGCCCCAACCGGCTACGAGCAGTACTTC
J gene: TRBJ1-2; clone size: few; D gene: -; V gene: TRBV15; CDR3 protein: CATSRDSGYGYTF; CDR3 DNA: TGTGCCACCAGCAGAGATTCGGGTTATGGCTACACCTTC
J gene: TRBJ2-3; clone size: medium-sized; D gene: TRBD2; V gene: TRBV7-2; CDR3 protein: CASSLFSGNTDTQYF; CDR3 DNA: TGTGCCAGCAGCTTGTTTAGCGGGAACACAGATACGCAGTATTTT
J gene: TRBJ2-5; clone size: -; D gene: TRBD2; V gene: TRBV20-1; CDR3 protein: CSAPSGGGETQYF; CDR3 DNA: TGCAGTGCCCCAAGCGGGGGAGGGGAGACCCAGTACTTC
J gene: TRBJ2-1; clone size: -; D gene: -; V gene: TRBV5-1; CDR3 protein: CAGSLDIGGRLQFF; CDR3 DNA: TGCGCCGGCAGCTTGGATATTGGGGGACGATTGCAGTTCTTC
J gene: TRBJ2-1; clone size: few; D gene: TRBD2; V gene: TRBV5-5; CDR3 protein: CASSPGTSGGAVGNEQFF; CDR3 DNA: TGTGCCAGCAGCCCCGGGACTAGCGGGGGGGCAGTAGGCAATGAGCAGTTCTTC
J gene: TRBJ1-2; clone size: few; D gene: -; V gene: TRBV28; CDR3 protein: CASSSGTYNYGYTF; CDR3 DNA: TGTGCCAGCAGTTCCGGGACATATAACTATGGCTACACCTTC
J gene: TRBJ1-6; clone size: -; D gene: TRBD1; V gene: TRBV12-3/TRBV12-4; CDR3 protein: CASTLTGTNSPLHF; CDR3 DNA: TGTGCCAGCACGCTGACAGGGACTAATTCACCCCTCCACTTT
J gene: TRBJ1-2; clone size: -; D gene: -; V gene: TRBV5-6; CDR3 protein: CASSFMGGDHYGYTF; CDR3 DNA: TGTGCCAGCAGCTTTATGGGAGGGGACCACTATGGCTACACCTTC
J gene: TRBJ2-1; clone size: -; D gene: -; V gene: TRBV30; CDR3 protein: CAWSVGYSDEQFF; CDR3 DNA: TGTGCCTGGAGTGTGGGGTATTCGGATGAGCAGTTCTTC
J gene: TRBJ2-7; clone size: -; D gene: TRBD1; V gene: TRBV15; CDR3 protein: CATGRITGTGDFYEQYF; CDR3 DNA: TGTGCCACCGGCAGAATAACCGGGACAGGGGATTTCTACGAGCAGTACTTC
J gene: TRBJ2-3; clone size: many; D gene: -; V gene: TRBV11-2; CDR3 protein: CASSPTPGGHRFTDTQYF; CDR3 DNA: TGTGCCAGCAGCCCCACCCCCGGGGGGCATCGGTTTACAGATACGCAGTATTTT
J gene: TRBJ1-1; clone size: -; D gene: TRBD1; V gene: TRBV7-2; CDR3 protein: CASSFGGQGRFGTEAFF; CDR3 DNA: TGTGCCAGCAGCTTTGGTGGACAGGGAAGATTTGGCACTGAAGCTTTCTTT
J gene: TRBJ2-7; clone size: -; D gene: TRBD2; V gene: TRBV20-1; CDR3 protein: CSAPKTSGGGYNEQYF; CDR3 DNA: TGCAGTGCTCCGAAGACTAGCGGGGGGGGCTACAATGAGCAGTACTTC
J gene: TRBJ2-1; clone size: -; D gene: TRBD2; V gene: TRBV9; CDR3 protein: CASSAAGLAIYNEQFF; CDR3 DNA: TGTGCCAGCAGCGCAGCGGGACTAGCGATCTACAATGAGCAGTTCTTC
J gene: TRBJ2-5; clone size: -; D gene: TRBD2; V gene: TRBV4-2; CDR3 protein: CASSQNPGTREETQYF; CDR3 DNA: TGTGCCAGCAGCCAAAACCCCGGGACTAGGGAAGAGACCCAGTACTTC
J gene: TRBJ2-7; clone size: few; D gene: -; V gene: TRBV29-1; CDR3 protein: CSRQSPRSFSHEQYF; CDR3 DNA: TGCAGCCGACAGTCACCGAGGAGTTTCTCCCACGAGCAGTACTTC
J gene: TRBJ2-1; clone size: -; D gene: TRBD2; V gene: TRBV20-1; CDR3 protein: CSARHIGLAGASYNEQFF; CDR3 DNA: TGCAGTGCTCGCCACATTGGATTAGCGGGGGCCTCCTACAATGAGCAGTTCTTC
J gene: TRBJ2-1; clone size: -; D gene: TRBD2; V gene: TRBV27; CDR3 protein: CASSFGLAGVGEQFF; CDR3 DNA: TGTGCCAGCAGTTTTGGGCTAGCGGGAGTGGGGGAGCAGTTCTTC
J gene: TRBJ1-1; clone size: many; D gene: -; V gene: TRBV6-1; CDR3 protein: CASSDLRLEAFF; CDR3 DNA: TGTGCCAGCAGTGACTTAAGGCTGGAAGCTTTCTTT
J gene: TRBJ2-7; clone size: -; D gene: -; V gene: TRBV20-1; CDR3 protein: CSAAESGNAAYEQYF; CDR3 DNA: TGCAGTGCTGCCGAGTCGGGTAACGCTGCCTACGAGCAGTACTTC
J gene: TRBJ2-5; clone size: few; D gene: -; V gene: TRBV4-3; CDR3 protein: CASSQEPDGGTQYF; CDR3 DNA: TGCGCCAGCAGCCAAGAGCCGGACGGAGGGACCCAGTACTTC
J gene: TRBJ2-7; clone size: -; D gene: TRBD2; V gene: TRBV9; CDR3 protein: CASSGGGLENSYEQYF; CDR3 DNA: TGTGCCAGCAGCGGGGGGGGACTAGAAAACTCCTACGAGCAGTACTTC
J gene: TRBJ2-5; clone size: many; D gene: -; V gene: TRBV7-2; CDR3 protein: CASSSGTKETQYF; CDR3 DNA: TGTGCCAGCAGCTCCGGGACGAAGGAGACCCAGTACTTC
J gene: TRBJ2-2; clone size: few; D gene: -; V gene: TRBV7-2; CDR3 protein: CASSGAGGGELFF; CDR3 DNA: TGTGCCAGCAGCGGAGCCGGGGGCGGGGAGCTGTTTTTT
J gene: TRBJ1-1; clone size: few; D gene: TRBD1; V gene: TRBV28; CDR3 protein: CASSRQGAGNTEAFF; CDR3 DNA: TGTGCCAGCAGTCGGCAGGGGGCAGGGAACACTGAAGCTTTCTTT
J gene: TRBJ2-1; clone size: few; D gene: -; V gene: TRBV4-3; CDR3 protein: CASSQEGDGRPYNEQFF; CDR3 DNA: TGCGCCAGCAGCCAAGAAGGGGACGGGAGACCATACAATGAGCAGTTCTTC
J gene: TRBJ2-3; clone size: few; D gene: TRBD2; V gene: TRBV5-1; CDR3 protein: CASTGGTSGFSLKDTQYF; CDR3 DNA: TGCGCCAGCACCGGGGGGACTAGCGGGTTCTCCTTGAAGGATACGCAGTATTTT
J gene: TRBJ1-1; clone size: -; D gene: -; V gene: TRBV7-8; CDR3 protein: CASSREGTGAATEAFF; CDR3 DNA: TGTGCCAGCAGCCGAGAGGGGACGGGGGCTGCCACTGAAGCTTTCTTT
J gene: TRBJ1-6; clone size: many; D gene: -; V gene: TRBV4-2; CDR3 protein: CASSYEVTVQNSPLHF; CDR3 DNA: TGTGCCAGCAGCTACGAAGTGACAGTACAAAATTCACCCCTCCACTTT
J gene: TRBJ1-6; clone size: -; D gene: -; V gene: TRBV28; CDR3 protein: CASAPGHNSPLHF; CDR3 DNA: TGTGCCAGTGCGCCGGGACATAATTCACCCCTCCACTTT
J gene: TRBJ2-3; clone size: -; D gene: -; V gene: TRBV6-6; CDR3 protein: CASGRLDTTDTQYF; CDR3 DNA: TGTGCCAGCGGAAGATTAGACACGACAGATACGCAGTATTTT
J gene: TRBJ1-1; clone size: few; D gene: TRBD1; V gene: TRBV12-3/TRBV12-4; CDR3 protein: CASTDRGWTEAFF; CDR3 DNA: TGTGCCAGCACCGACAGGGGTTGGACTGAAGCTTTCTTT
J gene: TRBJ2-1; clone size: -; D gene: TRBD2; V gene: TRBV10-3; CDR3 protein: CAISESGTSDEQFF; CDR3 DNA: TGTGCCATCAGTGAGAGCGGGACGAGCGATGAGCAGTTCTTC
J gene: TRBJ2-1; clone size: few; D gene: TRBD2; V gene: TRBV29-1; CDR3 protein: CSSGTSGRVSYNEQFF; CDR3 DNA: TGCAGCTCGGGAACTAGCGGGAGGGTGTCCTACAATGAGCAGTTCTTC
J gene: TRBJ2-7; clone size: -; D gene: -; V gene: TRBV20-1; CDR3 protein: CSARDQRRSYEQYF; CDR3 DNA: TGCAGTGCTAGAGATCAGCGGCGCTCCTACGAGCAGTACTTC
J gene: TRBJ1-5; clone size: -; D gene: -; V gene: TRBV4-1; CDR3 protein: CASSQEGREGQPQHF; CDR3 DNA: TGCGCCAGCAGCCAAGAGGGCAGGGAAGGTCAGCCCCAGCATTTT
J gene: TRBJ2-6; clone size: many; D gene: TRBD2; V gene: TRBV20-1; CDR3 protein: CSARDRSGGGSGANVLTF; CDR3 DNA: TGCAGTGCTAGAGACCGTTCGGGCGGGGGGTCTGGGGCCAACGTCCTGACTTTC
J gene: TRBJ2-3; clone size: -; D gene: TRBD2; V gene: TRBV2; CDR3 protein: CAGRTSGVMDTQYF; CDR3 DNA: TGTGCCGGAAGGACTAGCGGGGTGATGGATACGCAGTATTTT